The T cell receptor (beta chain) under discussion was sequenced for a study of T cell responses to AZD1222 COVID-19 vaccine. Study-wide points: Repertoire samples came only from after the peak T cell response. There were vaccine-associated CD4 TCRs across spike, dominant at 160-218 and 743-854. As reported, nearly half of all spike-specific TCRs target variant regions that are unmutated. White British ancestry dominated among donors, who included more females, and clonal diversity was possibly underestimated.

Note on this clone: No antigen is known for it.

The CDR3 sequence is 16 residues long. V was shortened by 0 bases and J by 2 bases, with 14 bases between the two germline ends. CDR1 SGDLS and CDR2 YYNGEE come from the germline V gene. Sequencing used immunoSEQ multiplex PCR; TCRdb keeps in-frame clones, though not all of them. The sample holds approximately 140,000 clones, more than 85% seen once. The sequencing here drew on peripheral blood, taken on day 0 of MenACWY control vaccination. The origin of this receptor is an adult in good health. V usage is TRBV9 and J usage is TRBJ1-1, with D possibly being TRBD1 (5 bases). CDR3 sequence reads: CASSVGGTTLNTEAFF. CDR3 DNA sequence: TGTGCCAGCAGCGTAGGGGGGACGACTTTAAACACTGAAGCTTTCTTT.